The 8 T cell receptor beta chains given below trace back to one sample, sequenced in a study of T cell repertoires in cytomegalovirus infection. No antigens are known for them. MiXCR, applied by TCRdb to the reads, yields one record per CDR3 protein. Of 160,000 or so distinct CDR3 sequences listed, roughly 22% were seen once; the top ten hold around a quarter. Here the sequenced sample was CD8+ T cells from cultured PBMCs, taken from culture after CMV antigen stimulation. All receptors derive from a human donor in good health (CMV status not recorded). Some clones in this sample may be carry-over from other donors' samples.

This clonotype was seen a handful of times. This chain links TRBV6-5 with TRBJ1-3; D perhaps matches TRBD1 (5 bases). The V and J ends lost 0 bases and 6 bases respectively, with 9 bases between them. From germline, CDR1 is MNHEY and CDR2 SVGAGI. The CDR3 spans 14 residues. DNA of the CDR3: TGTGCCAGCAGTTACTCAAGGGGCACAAACACCATATATTTT. Translating it yields CASSYSRGTNTIYF.

A remark on this clonotype: One end of the junction is discordant with germline, which a read error may explain. CDR3 region: CASSPAGGGQPQHF. CDR3 DNA sequence: TGTGCCAGCAGCCCAGCGGGGGGAGGACAGCCCCAGCATTTT. V and J are TRBV7-1 and TRBJ1-5, with a tentative D call TRBD1 (5 bases). TRBV7-1 is assigned to the ORF class and has an uncertain function. This CDR3 is built from 14 residues.

The sample holds a few counts of this clonotype. CDR3 sequence reads: CASSYRLAEETQYF. CDR3 bases: TGTGCCAGCAGCTATCGACTAGCGGAAGAGACCCAGTACTTC. The chain links TRBV7-2 to TRBJ2-5, with 9 positions matching TRBD2. With V trimmed by 4 bases and J by 3 bases, 3 bases remained unmatched. CDR1 and CDR2 from the germline V gene are SGHTA and FQGNSA. CDR3 size: 14 residues.

The rearrangement links TRBV27 to TRBJ1-5, with 8 bases matching TRBD1. V lost 8 bases to trimming and J lost 1 base; unmatched junction nucleotides: 4. The CDR3 extends over 14 amino acids. CDR1 and CDR2 from the germline V gene are MNHEY and SMNVEV (reference sequence). The CDR3 protein is CASGDRGSNQPQHF. The CDR3 DNA is TGTGCCAGCGGTGACAGGGGCAGCAATCAGCCCCAGCATTTT.

The chain recombines TRBV6-2 or TRBV6-3 with TRBJ2-1, with no clear D. The germline CDR1 and CDR2 sequences are MNHEY and SVGEGT. This CDR3 is built from 15 residues. V was clipped by 7 bases and J by 4 bases, with 17 bases between them. CDR3 coding DNA: TGTGCCAGCATCTCTCAAGGGAACCCTTACAATGAGCAGTTCTTC. This sequence encodes CASISQGNPYNEQFF.

A few counts support this clonotype. The J gene is TRBJ2-5, the V gene TRBV25-1, with a tentative D call TRBD2 (5 bases). Between the trimmed V and J ends, which lost 9 bases and 7 bases, there was a span of 12 bases. The CDR3 is 11 amino acids. Germline V gene data show CDR1 as MGHDK and CDR2 as SYGVNS. CDR3 DNA: TGTGCCAGTATCCTCGGGGTGACCCAGTACTTC. It yields the protein CASILGVTQYF.

CDR3 bases: TGTGCCAGCAGCTCCGGACAGGGGACATTCTACGAGCAGTACTTC. Translation gives CASSSGQGTFYEQYF. The gene calls are TRBV7-9 and TRBJ2-7; TRBD1 agrees at 9 bases. CDR1 is SEHNR, CDR2 FQNEAQ, per germline (reference sequence). CDR3 length: 15 amino acids. Trimming at V came to 4 bases and at J to 3 bases, leaving 7 bases not matched to a gene.

This clonotype was recorded at least ten times. V is TRBV6-4 and J is TRBJ2-1; D unresolved. Trimming pared 2 bases from V and 8 bases from J, leaving 10 bases between. The germline CDR1 and CDR2 sequences are MRHNA and SNTAGT. The CDR3 runs 13 residues. CDR3 protein: CASSDGPTDEQFF. Here the CDR3 DNA reads TGTGCCAGCAGTGACGGCCCCACGGATGAGCAGTTCTTC.